The 11 T cell receptor beta chains in this list originate from one sample, sequenced in a study of blood T cell repertoires in COVID-19. Profiled with immunoSEQ multiplex PCR; TCRdb holds only in-frame clones, not every one. The sample contains over 200,000 clones, about 88% of which appear only once. The sequenced sample consisted of peripheral blood. These receptors were collected from a man in his sixties who had recovered from COVID-19.

The genes are TRBV27 and TRBJ2-7, with 9 bases aligning to TRBD2. J was trimmed by 2 bases and V by 7 bases; bases with no gene match: 6. Germline V gives CDR1 MNHEY, CDR2 SMNVEV (reference sequence). This CDR3 spans 14 amino acids. The CDR3 loop is CASTSGGFPYEQYF. Written as DNA, the CDR3 is TGTGCCAGCACAAGCGGGGGGTTTCCCTACGAGCAGTACTTC.

This clone was detected once. The chain has TRBV6-5 and TRBJ2-6; D gene ambiguous. The CDR3 extends over 15 amino acids. Germline loops: CDR1 MNHEY, CDR2 SVGAGI. V dropped 0 bases and J dropped 2 bases, with 5 bases sitting between them. In nucleotides, the CDR3 is TGTGCCAGCAGTTACTCATTAACTGGGGCCAACGTCCTGACTTTC. Protein product: CASSYSLTGANVLTF.

The chain is built from TRBV5-1 and TRBJ2-3; D is unclear. The CDR3 length is 12 residues. Germline loops: CDR1 SGHRS, CDR2 YFSETQ. V was trimmed by 4 bases and J by 2 bases, leaving 5 bases between them. The CDR3 reads CASSLPTDTQYF. CDR3 nucleotide sequence: TGCGCCAGCAGCCTCCCCACAGATACGCAGTATTTT.

This chain links TRBV30 with TRBJ1-2; D is undetermined. Trimming removed 0 bases from V and 0 bases from J, with 11 bases in between. Germline V gives CDR1 GTSNPN, CDR2 SVGIG (reference sequence). This CDR3 has 15 amino acids. The CDR3 region has the DNA TGTGCCTGGAGTGTAGGAGGGTTTTCTAACTATGGCTACACCTTC. Translating gives CAWSVGGFSNYGYTF.

V and J are TRBV14 and TRBJ2-2, with 9 nucleotides matching TRBD2. Germline V gene lookup returns CDR1 SGHDN and CDR2 FVKESK. V shed 5 bases, J shed 6 bases, and the junction held 7 bases outside the gene matches. This CDR3 region has 15 residues. CDR3 region: CASSAQRGAAGELFF. CDR3 coding DNA: TGTGCCAGCAGCGCCCAGCGGGGGGCTGCCGGGGAGCTGTTTTTT.

J is TRBJ1-5 and V is TRBV6-1; perhaps TRBD1 as D (5 bases). The CDR3 covers 15 residues. Germline V lookup: CDR1 MNHNS, CDR2 SASEGT. V dropped 1 base and J dropped 1 base, with 8 bases sitting between them. The CDR3: CASSEGTRSNQPQHF. The CDR3 nucleotides are TGTGCCAGCAGTGAAGGGACAAGGAGCAATCAGCCCCAGCATTTT.

The rearrangement links TRBV19 to TRBJ2-7; 9 bases line up with TRBD1. Unmatched junction bases numbered 9, after V lost 6 bases and J lost 6 bases. Germline CDR1 reads LNHDA; CDR2 reads SQIVND (reference sequence). This CDR3 has 14 amino acids. For the CDR3, the DNA is TGTGCCAGTAGCGCTAAGGGACAGGGACGCGAGCAGTACTTC. This translates into CASSAKGQGREQYF. Full variable domain (outside the CDR3, taken from reference TRBV19 and TRBJ2-7): DGGITQSPKYLFRKEGQNVTLSCEQNLNHDAMYWYRQDPGQGLRLIYYSQIVNDFQKGDIAEGYSVSREKKESFPLTVTSAQKNPTAFYLCASSAKGQGREQYFGPGTRLTVT.

In its sample, this clone was seen a few times. This sequence joins TRBV11-1 and TRBJ2-7; D may be TRBD1 (5 bases). Germline assignment: CDR1 SGHAT and CDR2 FQDESV (reference sequence). CDR3 size: 13 residues. With 2 bases removed from V and 4 bases from J, the gap between germline ends came to 9 bases. CDR3 residues: CASSLNRQYEQYF. CDR3 DNA: TGTGCCAGCAGCTTAAATAGACAGTACGAGCAGTACTTC.

The rearrangement uses TRBV4-2 and TRBJ1-2; D gene unclear. V was pared by 3 bases and J by 1 base, with 27 bases between. Germline CDR1 reads LGHNA; CDR2 reads YNFKEQ. There are 20 residues in the CDR3. This CDR3 is CASSQKGSTEGGRNNYGYTF. The CDR3 DNA reads as TGTGCCAGCAGCCAGAAAGGTTCCACTGAGGGAGGGCGCAATAACTATGGCTACACCTTC.

The gene calls are TRBV6-2 or TRBV6-3 and TRBJ2-1, with 9 positions matching TRBD2. CDR1 is MNHEY and CDR2 is SVGEGT in the germline V gene. CDR3 length equals 15 residues. Trimming removed 6 bases from V and 9 bases from J; junction bases left unmatched: 12. Here the CDR3 DNA reads TGTGCCAGCAGCTTACCGGCTGCGGGGGGGGGTGAGCAGTTCTTC. Amino acid sequence: CASSLPAAGGGEQFF.

This chain joins TRBV7-9 and TRBJ1-3; D is ambiguous. The CDR3 sequence is 12 residues long. V lost 8 bases and J lost 0, with 5 bases in between. The germline gives CDR1 SEHNR, CDR2 FQNEAQ (reference sequence). DNA for the CDR3: TGTGCCAGCGGCAACTCTGGAAACACCATATATTTT. This gives the protein CASGNSGNTIYF.